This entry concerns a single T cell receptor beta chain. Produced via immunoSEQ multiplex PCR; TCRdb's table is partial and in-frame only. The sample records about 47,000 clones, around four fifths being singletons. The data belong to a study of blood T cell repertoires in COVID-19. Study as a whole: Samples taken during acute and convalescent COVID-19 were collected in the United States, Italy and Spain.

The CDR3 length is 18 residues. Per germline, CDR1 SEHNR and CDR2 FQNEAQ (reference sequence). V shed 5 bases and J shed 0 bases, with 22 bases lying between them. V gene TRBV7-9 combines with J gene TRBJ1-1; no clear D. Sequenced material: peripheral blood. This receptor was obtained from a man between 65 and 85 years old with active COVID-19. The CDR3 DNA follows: TGTGCCAGCAGCCCAATACCTCGGGCGGGAAGGATGAACACTGAAGCTTTCTTT. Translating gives CASSPIPRAGRMNTEAFF.